The 15 T cell receptor beta chains below all came from one sample that was sequenced in a study of patients and donors after allogeneic stem cell transplantation. Via MiXCR, TCRdb re-called the RT-PCR reads, giving one row per CDR3 protein. The sample consists of 800,000 to 1,000,000 distinct CDR3 sequences, 15% to 20% of them appearing once. Source material: blood, either unsorted or a sorted T cell fraction (not recorded which). The receptors come from a human donor who was either an allogeneic HSCT recipient or a stem cell or donor lymphocyte infusion donor (not recorded which). It is not recorded whose cells these are; they may come from a transplant donor.

This clonotype was recorded a few times. V is TRBV29-1 and J is TRBJ2-1, with D possibly being TRBD1 (6 bases). Germline assignment: CDR1 SQVTM and CDR2 ANQGSEA. V shed 0 bases and J shed 6 bases, with 12 bases lying between them. CDR3 length: 14 amino acids. This chain's CDR3 is CSVEDLGQPNEQFF. CDR3 bases: TGCAGCGTTGAAGATCTTGGACAGCCCAATGAGCAGTTCTTC.

This chain connects TRBV5-1 to TRBJ2-5; 9 nucleotides line up with TRBD2. The V gene end was trimmed by 5 bases and the J gene end by 4 bases; junction bases not matched to a gene: 12. The CDR3 runs to 16 residues. Germline lookup yields CDR1 SGHRS and CDR2 YFSETQ. This CDR3 reads CASRVGSSGERETQYF. The CDR3, as DNA: TGCGCCAGCAGAGTTGGGTCTAGCGGGGAAAGAGAGACCCAGTACTTC.

This clonotype was recorded a few times. The rearrangement uses TRBV7-8 and TRBJ2-6; D ambiguous. This CDR3 has 15 residues. V shed 3 bases and J shed 5 bases, with 11 bases lying between them. Germline CDR1 and CDR2: SGHVS and FQNEAQ. The CDR3 DNA is TGTGCCAGCAGCTTGATACGATACCGGGCCAACGTCCTGACTTTC. Its protein product is CASSLIRYRANVLTF.

The DNA for the CDR3 is TGTGCCAGCAGACCTCGGACAGGGCGTCAGCCCCAGCATTTT. This codes for CASRPRTGRQPQHF. The rearrangement links TRBV6-2 or TRBV6-3 to TRBJ1-5; 8 bases are a match to TRBD1. CDR1 and CDR2 from the germline V gene are MNHEY and SVGEGT. The CDR3 runs 14 residues. The trim removed 6 bases at V and 6 bases at J, leaving 7 bases unmatched.

This rearrangement joins TRBV20-1 to TRBJ1-4; TRBD1 might be the D (5 bases). This CDR3 has 11 residues. Germline loops: CDR1 DFQATT, CDR2 SNEGSKA (reference sequence). Trimming left V 6 bases short and J 6 bases short, with 8 bases between. The CDR3 sequence: CSARTHEKLFF. The CDR3 DNA sequence: TGCAGTGCCAGGACACATGAAAAACTGTTTTTT.

In this sample, this clonotype turned up a few times. The rearrangement joins TRBV6-5 to TRBJ2-5; D is perhaps TRBD1 or TRBD2 (5 bases each). There are 17 residues in the CDR3. Germline CDR1 reads MNHEY; CDR2 reads SVGAGI. Deletions cut 2 bases from V and 4 bases from J, with 20 bases between. CDR3 DNA sequence: TGTGCCAGCAGTTACGGAGGTGGGGCGAGAATTGGAGAGACCCAGTACTTC. This codes for CASSYGGGARIGETQYF.

This clonotype was recorded at least ten times. V is TRBV15 and J is TRBJ1-5; no definite D call. V shed 0 bases and J shed 5 bases, with 5 bases lying between them. The CDR3 sequence is 13 residues long. CDR1 is LNHNV and CDR2 is YYDKDF in the germline V gene (reference sequence). The CDR3 protein is CATSRDPDQPQHF. The CDR3 DNA reads as TGTGCCACCAGCAGAGACCCTGATCAGCCCCAGCATTTT.

This clonotype was seen more than once but under ten times. The chain employs TRBV9 and TRBJ2-2; D is uncertain. Germline lookup yields CDR1 SGDLS and CDR2 YYNGEE. The CDR3 spans 13 residues. Trimming took 3 bases from V and 4 from J, leaving 7 bases between them. The chain's CDR3 is CASSASSTGELFF. DNA of the CDR3: TGTGCCAGCAGCGCAAGTTCCACCGGGGAGCTGTTTTTT.

This clonotype has more than one count but fewer than ten. This rearrangement joins TRBV30 to TRBJ2-1, with 11 nucleotides matching TRBD2. CDR1 and CDR2 from the germline V gene are GTSNPN and SVGIG (reference sequence). Trimming removed 4 bases from V and 9 bases from J; junction bases left unmatched: 5. The CDR3 sequence is 13 residues long. CDR3: CAWKLAGAIEQFF. In DNA form, the CDR3 reads TGTGCCTGGAAACTAGCGGGAGCAATTGAGCAGTTCTTC.

This rearrangement joins TRBV12-3 or TRBV12-4 to TRBJ2-3; no firm D call. Trimming cost V 8 bases and J 2 bases, with 8 bases left between them. This CDR3 is built from 12 residues. The CDR3 coding sequence is TGTGCCAGCCAAGGTCTCACAGATACGCAGTATTTT. Its protein is CASQGLTDTQYF.

The V gene is TRBV4-2, the J gene TRBJ2-1; a weak D match, TRBD2 (5 bases). The germline CDR1 and CDR2 sequences are LGHNA and YNFKEQ. CDR3 length: 15 amino acids. The V end lost 4 bases, the J end lost 2 bases, and 12 bases lay between the germline ends. CDR3 sequence reads: CASSPWTGTYNEQFF. DNA for the CDR3: TGTGCCAGCAGCCCCTGGACGGGGACCTACAATGAGCAGTTCTTC.

The J gene is TRBJ2-1, the V gene TRBV7-2; 9 positions match TRBD2. This CDR3 has 15 residues. CDR1 and CDR2 from the germline V gene are SGHTA and FQGNSA. With 5 bases clipped from V and 6 bases from J, the junction kept 8 bases outside the gene matches. For the CDR3, the DNA is TGTGCCAGCAGCCGATACGGCGGGGGGGCCAATGAGCAGTTCTTC. Translated, it gives CASSRYGGGANEQFF.

This clonotype was observed a handful of times. The J gene is TRBJ1-5, the V gene TRBV5-3; 7 positions match TRBD1. TRBV5-3 is an ORF; its function is uncertain. V was clipped by 1 base and J by 5 bases; unmatched bases: 9. This CDR3 is 16 amino acids long. The DNA of the CDR3 is TGTGCCAGAAGCTTGATGGGACAGTACTATGATCAGCCCCAGCATTTT. Its protein product is CARSLMGQYYDQPQHF.

This clonotype was observed at least ten times. The chain is built from TRBV5-1 and TRBJ2-3; D call uncertain. From germline, CDR1 is SGHRS and CDR2 YFSETQ. The germline V and J ends were trimmed by 4 bases and 6 bases, with 21 bases remaining between them. This CDR3 has 16 residues. The CDR3 DNA is TGCGCCAGCAGCGAAGGAATCACCCCCAGAGTGGATACGCAGTATTTT. Translation: CASSEGITPRVDTQYF.

This clonotype has at least ten counts. V gene TRBV6-2 or TRBV6-3 combines with J gene TRBJ1-2; D is unclear. CDR1 and CDR2 (germline): MNHEY, SVGEGT. This CDR3 has 13 amino acids. V lost 1 base and J lost 4, with 7 bases in between. CDR3 amino acids: CASSYLSRYGYTF. The CDR3 region has the DNA TGTGCCAGCAGTTACTTGTCCCGCTATGGCTACACCTTC.